This entry lists 13 T cell receptor beta chains sequenced from one sample in a study of blood T cell repertoires in COVID-19. Only in-frame clones appear in the TCRdb table, and some are missing; sequencing was by immunoSEQ multiplex PCR. The sample contains fewer than 65,000 clones, 80% to 85% of which appear only once. The sequenced material came from peripheral blood. Source of these receptors: a man aged 30 to 39 with COVID-19, enrolled during active disease.

The chain joins TRBV27 to TRBJ2-1, with D maybe TRBD1 (6 bases). The CDR3 is made up of 14 amino acids. Trimming took off 5 bases at V and 7 bases at J, with 15 bases between the two ends. Looked up from germline, CDR1 is MNHEY and CDR2 is SMNVEV (reference sequence). This CDR3 is CASSRGSNVNEQFF. In DNA, the CDR3 is TGTGCCAGCAGTAGGGGGAGTAACGTGAATGAGCAGTTCTTC.

The V call is TRBV11-2, the J call TRBJ1-1; weak D call: TRBD1 (6 bases). Germline V gene sequence: CDR1 SGHAT, CDR2 FQNNGV. V was cut by 5 bases and J by 7 bases, with 14 bases left in between. The CDR3 has 13 residues. The CDR3: CASSVGGRIEAFF. CDR3 DNA: TGTGCCAGCAGCGTGGGGGGGCGGATTGAAGCTTTCTTT.

This clone showed up just a few times. The genes are TRBV11-2 and TRBJ1-2; 9 positions match TRBD1. This CDR3 is built from 14 residues. V gave up 3 bases and J gave up 5 bases; unmatched junction bases: 4. Germline assignment: CDR1 SGHAT and CDR2 FQNNGV. DNA for the CDR3: TGTGCCAGCAGCTTGACAGGGGGATGGTATGGCTACACCTTC. Protein sequence: CASSLTGGWYGYTF.

The chain recombines TRBV7-2 with TRBJ1-3; possibly TRBD1 for D (6 bases). CDR3 length: 17 amino acids. V was cut by 6 bases and J by 0 bases, with 18 bases left in between. Germline V gene data show CDR1 as SGHTA and CDR2 as FQGNSA. The CDR3 protein is CASRQGPRDRSGNTIYF. The CDR3 DNA is TGTGCCAGCAGGCAGGGGCCCCGGGACCGCTCTGGAAACACCATATATTTT. Full variable domain (outside the CDR3, taken from reference TRBV7-2 and TRBJ1-3): GAGVSQSPSNKVTEKGKDVELRCDPISGHTALYWYRQSLGQGLEFLIYFQGNSAPDKSGLPSDRFSAERTGGSVSTLTIQRTQQEDSAVYLCASRQGPRDRSGNTIYFGEGSWLTVV.

This CDR3 reads CASSSGLAVGGDTQYF. The CDR3 bases are TGTGCCAGCAGCTCCGGACTAGCGGTCGGTGGAGATACGCAGTATTTT. The chain recombines TRBV3-1 (or the pseudogene TRBV3-2) with TRBJ2-3; 10 nucleotides align to TRBD2. CDR1 and CDR2 from the germline V gene are LGHDT and YNNKEL (reference sequence). CDR3 length: 16 amino acids. V dropped 5 bases and J dropped 5; count of bases not matched to a gene: 10.

In this sample, this clone turned up once. The rearrangement links TRBV7-2 to TRBJ1-3; D ambiguous. V was pared by 6 bases and J by 4 bases, with 7 bases between. The CDR3 is 12 amino acids. From germline, CDR1 is SGHTA and CDR2 FQGNSA. In nucleotides, the CDR3 is TGTGCCAGCAGGGGAGGGGGAAACACCATATATTTT. Encoded protein: CASRGGGNTIYF.

This sequence joins TRBV28 and TRBJ1-3, with D tentatively TRBD1 (5 bases). The V and J ends lost 5 bases and 4 bases respectively, with 12 bases between them. In germline, CDR1 is MDHEN, CDR2 SYDVKM. This CDR3 region has 14 residues. Written as DNA, the CDR3 is TGTGCCAGCAGTGGGGCAAGGATCGGAAACACCATATATTTT. Protein: CASSGARIGNTIYF.

The CDR3 nucleotides read TGTGCCAGCACCGACAGCTTAAATCAGCCCCAGCATTTT. Translated: CASTDSLNQPQHF. The rearrangement links TRBV28 to TRBJ1-5; maybe TRBD1 (5 bases). Germline CDR1 MDHEN, CDR2 SYDVKM. V lost 7 bases and J lost 4, with 11 bases in between. The CDR3 is 13 amino acids.

The gene calls are TRBV5-6 and TRBJ1-5, with a weak D call TRBD1 (6 bases). V lost 2 bases, J lost 4 bases, and 7 bases lay in between. The CDR3 loop spans 13 amino acids. The germline CDR1 and CDR2 sequences are SGHDT and YYEEEE. The chain's CDR3 is CASSFTGNQPQHF. CDR3 coding DNA: TGTGCCAGCAGCTTTACAGGGAATCAGCCCCAGCATTTT.

The chain uses TRBV6-4 and TRBJ2-1, with 9 bases matching TRBD2. The germline CDR1 and CDR2 sequences are MRHNA and SNTAGT. After removal of 5 bases from V and 7 bases from J, the junction contained 6 bases not matched to a gene. The CDR3 covers 14 residues. CDR3 DNA sequence: TGTGCCAGCAGTCTCGCGGGAGGGGGTAATGAGCAGTTCTTC. This encodes CASSLAGGGNEQFF.

This clone was recorded a few times. V and J are TRBV7-6 and TRBJ1-1; 7 bases match TRBD1. V trimming: 5 bases; J trimming: 1 base; junction bases outside the gene matches: 1. This CDR3 is built from 13 residues. Germline assignment: CDR1 SGHVS and CDR2 FNYEAQ. CDR3 DNA: TGTGCCAGCAGCCGGGACAGGAACACTGAAGCTTTCTTT. Protein product: CASSRDRNTEAFF.

This clone showed up just a few times. This chain connects TRBV7-9 to TRBJ2-5; D ambiguous. The V gene lost 5 bases and the J gene lost 5 bases, with 9 bases spanning the gap. This CDR3 is 12 amino acids long. The germline V gene has CDR1 SEHNR and CDR2 FQNEAQ (reference sequence). In DNA, the CDR3 is TGTGCCAGCAGCCTCGGGTACGAGACCCAGTACTTC. Translated: CASSLGYETQYF.

The chain combines TRBV19 with TRBJ2-5; the match to TRBD2 covers 8 bases. Germline V gene sequence: CDR1 LNHDA, CDR2 SQIVND (reference sequence). The CDR3 sequence is 14 residues long. Germline trimming cut 2 bases from V and 9 bases from J; bases unmatched to any gene: 8. The CDR3 region is CASSIREGDRAQYF. The CDR3 DNA follows: TGTGCCAGTAGTATACGGGAGGGGGATAGGGCCCAGTACTTC.